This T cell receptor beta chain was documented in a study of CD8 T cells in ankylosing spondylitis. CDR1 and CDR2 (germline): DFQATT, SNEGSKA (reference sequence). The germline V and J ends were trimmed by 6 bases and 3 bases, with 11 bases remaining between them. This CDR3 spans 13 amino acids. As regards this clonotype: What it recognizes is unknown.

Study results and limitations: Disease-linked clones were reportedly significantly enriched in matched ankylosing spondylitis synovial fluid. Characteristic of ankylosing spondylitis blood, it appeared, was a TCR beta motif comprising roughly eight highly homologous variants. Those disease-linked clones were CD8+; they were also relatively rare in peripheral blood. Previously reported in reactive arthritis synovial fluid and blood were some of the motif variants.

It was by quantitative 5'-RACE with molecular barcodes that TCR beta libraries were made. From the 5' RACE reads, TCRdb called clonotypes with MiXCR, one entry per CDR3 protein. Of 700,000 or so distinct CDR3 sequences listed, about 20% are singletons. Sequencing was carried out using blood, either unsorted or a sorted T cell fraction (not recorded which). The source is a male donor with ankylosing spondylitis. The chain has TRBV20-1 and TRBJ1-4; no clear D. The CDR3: CSARMWANEKLFF. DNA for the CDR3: TGCAGTGCCCGGATGTGGGCTAATGAAAAACTGTTTTTT.